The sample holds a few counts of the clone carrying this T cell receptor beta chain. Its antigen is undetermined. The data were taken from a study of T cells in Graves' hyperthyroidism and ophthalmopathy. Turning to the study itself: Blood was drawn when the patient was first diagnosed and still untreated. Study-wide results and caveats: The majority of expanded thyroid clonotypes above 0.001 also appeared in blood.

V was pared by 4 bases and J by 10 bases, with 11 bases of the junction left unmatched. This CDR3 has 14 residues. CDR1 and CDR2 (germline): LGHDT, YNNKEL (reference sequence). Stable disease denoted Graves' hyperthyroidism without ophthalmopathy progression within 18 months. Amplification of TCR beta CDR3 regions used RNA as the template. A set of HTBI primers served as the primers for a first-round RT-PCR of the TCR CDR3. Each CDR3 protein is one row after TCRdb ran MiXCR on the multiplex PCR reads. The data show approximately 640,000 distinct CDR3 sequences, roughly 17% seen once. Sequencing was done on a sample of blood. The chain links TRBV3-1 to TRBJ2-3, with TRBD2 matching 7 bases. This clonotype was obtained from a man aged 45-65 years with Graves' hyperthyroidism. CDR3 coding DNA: TGTGCCAGCAGCCCTTCGGCGGGAGAAGGGCCGCAGTATTTT. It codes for CASSPSAGEGPQYF.